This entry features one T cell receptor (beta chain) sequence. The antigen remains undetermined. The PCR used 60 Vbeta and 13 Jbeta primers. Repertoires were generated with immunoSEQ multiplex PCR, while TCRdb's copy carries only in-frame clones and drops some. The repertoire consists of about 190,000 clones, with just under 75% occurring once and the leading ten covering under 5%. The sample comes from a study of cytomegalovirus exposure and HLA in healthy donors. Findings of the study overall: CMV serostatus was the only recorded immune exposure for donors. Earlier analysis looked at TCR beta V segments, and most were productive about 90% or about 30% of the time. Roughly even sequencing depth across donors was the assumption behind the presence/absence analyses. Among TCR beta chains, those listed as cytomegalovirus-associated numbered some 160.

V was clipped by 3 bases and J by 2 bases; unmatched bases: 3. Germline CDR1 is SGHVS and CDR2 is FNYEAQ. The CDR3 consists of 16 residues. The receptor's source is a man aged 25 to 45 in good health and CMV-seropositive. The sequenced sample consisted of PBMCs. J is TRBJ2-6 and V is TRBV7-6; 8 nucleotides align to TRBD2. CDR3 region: CASSFFSGTGANVLTF. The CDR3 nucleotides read TGTGCCAGCAGCTTCTTTAGCGGGACTGGGGCCAACGTCCTGACTTTC.